The entry below describes one T cell receptor beta chain. Some clones are missing from TCRdb's copy, which holds only in-frame ones; the method was immunoSEQ multiplex PCR. The sample includes roughly 70,000 clones, 85% of them seen just once. This specimen comes from a study of OX40 agonist ivuxolimab in advanced cancers. Study information: Of the participants, under 50% had some prior anti-PD-1, anti-PD-L1 or anti-CTLA-4 therapy, which was allowed.

The CDR3 spans 13 residues. The germline gives CDR1 SGHAT, CDR2 FQNNGV. V shed 5 bases and J 2 bases; nucleotides not matched to a gene: 2. Source: CD4+ or CD8+ T cells sorted from blood, taken in a trial of the OX40 agonist ivuxolimab. This sequence was found in an adult with an advanced solid tumor such as melanoma, head and neck, liver or kidney cancer. This chain uses TRBV11-2 with TRBJ1-2; 7 bases fit TRBD1. The CDR3 is CASSLQGNYGYTF. The CDR3 DNA is TGTGCCAGCAGCCTACAGGGGAACTATGGCTACACCTTC.